This T cell receptor (beta chain) stems from a study of beta chain features in type 1 diabetes. On this clone: Its specificity is unknown.

CDR3 length: 18 residues. Losses at the gene ends were 2 bases for V and 0 bases for J; bases not matched to a gene: 7. From germline, CDR1 is SGHTA and CDR2 FQGTGA. Notes on the study in general: Among all four CD4+ subsets, Type 1 diabetes patients had TCRB CDR3s that were moderately but significantly shorter.

Isolated RNA was reverse transcribed in full, so expressed TCRB transcripts were sequenced. Profiling relied on immunoSEQ multiplex PCR, and the TCRdb table lists in-frame clones only, not all of them. The data contain approximately 150,000 clones, 9% to 10% of them seen just once; the ten biggest clones take up under 2.5%. The chain uses TRBV7-3 and TRBJ2-3; 11 bases are shared with TRBD2. The sequencing sample was made of central memory CD4+ T cells from blood. The clonotype was recovered from a woman aged 18-30 years in good health. CDR3 nucleotides: TGTGCCAGCAGCTTAGGGACTAGCGGTGGTAAAAGCACAGATACGCAGTATTTT. Its translation: CASSLGTSGGKSTDTQYF.